The rows below give T cell receptor beta chains drawn from one sample of a study of Ad26.COV2.S vaccination and SARS-CoV-2 variants. Here immunoSEQ multiplex PCR was the method, and the copy in TCRdb shows in-frame clones only, minus some. This table has about 400,000 clones, approximately 91% appearing once. The source was peripheral blood, collected in a trial of Ad26.COV2.S vaccine versus placebo. These receptors all stem from a person aged 18-60 years who received the Ad26.COV2.S COVID-19 vaccine or a placebo. CDR3s include the opening cysteine and the closing phenylalanine or tryptophan. A D gene is named only where the DNA matches it firmly. For some rows the clone size is stated as once, few or many, or as a class when expanded; others skip it.

v_gene	j_gene	abundance	d_gene	CDR3nt	CDR3aa
TRBV6-5	TRBJ2-1	.	.	TGTGCCAGCAGTTACTCGTCGGGTTATGAGCAGTTCTTC	CASSYSSGYEQFF
TRBV6-1	TRBJ1-4	.	.	TGTGCCAGCAGTGAGAGGCTTAATGAAAAACTGTTTTTT	CASSERLNEKLFF
TRBV3-1/TRBV3-2	TRBJ1-3	.	.	TGTGCCAGCAGCCAAGTCAGGACCCGCTCTGGAAACACCATATATTTT	CASSQVRTRSGNTIYF
TRBV7-2	TRBJ2-1	.	TRBD1	TGTGCCAGCAGCCCCCGGGACAGGGACTACAATGAGCAGTTCTTC	CASSPRDRDYNEQFF
TRBV9	TRBJ2-2	.	TRBD2	TGTGCCAGCAGCCCTTCTAGCGGGGGCACCGGGGAGCTGTTTTTT	CASSPSSGGTGELFF
TRBV10-3	TRBJ1-1	.	.	TGTGCCATCAGTGCGGTGGGACTTAAGAACACTGAAGCTTTCTTT	CAISAVGLKNTEAFF
TRBV7-3	TRBJ2-1	.	.	TGTGCCAGCAGCTTAAGGGGGTCCTACAATGAGCAGTTCTTC	CASSLRGSYNEQFF
TRBV6-6	TRBJ1-4	.	.	TGTGCCAGCAGTCAGTCCCATGAAAAACTGTTTTTT	CASSQSHEKLFF
TRBV19	TRBJ2-1	.	.	TGTGCCAGTATGGAGACAAGCTCCTACAATGAGCAGTTCTTC	CASMETSSYNEQFF
TRBV28	TRBJ2-7	.	TRBD2	TGTGCCAGCAGTTTCGTCGGGGGGGCGCGGAGTTACGAGCAGTACTTC	CASSFVGGARSYEQYF
TRBV19	TRBJ1-3	.	.	TGTGCCAGTAGTATAGCGGGACCGAACTCTGGAAACACCATATATTTT	CASSIAGPNSGNTIYF
TRBV11-3	TRBJ1-1	.	.	TGTGCCAGCAGCTTAGATTTTTTTAGAGCTGAAGCTTTCTTT	CASSLDFFRAEAFF
TRBV27	TRBJ2-7	.	TRBD2	TGTGCCAGCAGCTCATTACTAGCGGGAAGGCCGATAGAGCAGTACTTC	CASSSLLAGRPIEQYF
TRBV5-1	TRBJ2-3	.	TRBD1	TGCGCCAGCAGCTTACTGACAGGGGCCACAGATACGCAGTATTTT	CASSLLTGATDTQYF
TRBV27	TRBJ2-1	.	TRBD2	TGTGCCAGCACGACTAGCGGGAGATATTACAATGAGCAGTTCTTC	CASTTSGRYYNEQFF
TRBV28	TRBJ2-7	.	.	TGTGCCAGCAGTGCCCCAGTTTCGAGGCCCCTTACGTACGAGCAGTACTTC	CASSAPVSRPLTYEQYF
TRBV6-1	TRBJ2-1	.	.	TGTGCCAGCAGTGAGGGCGGTGAGCAGTTCTTC	CASSEGGEQFF
TRBV4-1	TRBJ1-1	.	.	TGCGCCAGCAGCCAAGTGCGGGACACTGAAGCTTTCTTT	CASSQVRDTEAFF
TRBV4-1	TRBJ2-7	.	.	TGCGCCAGCAGCCAAGATTCGGCGGTATCCTACGAGCAGTACTTC	CASSQDSAVSYEQYF
TRBV2	TRBJ1-1	.	TRBD1	TGTGCCAGCAGTGCACCGGGACAGTCGAGCCCTGAAGCTTTCTTT	CASSAPGQSSPEAFF
TRBV18	TRBJ2-5	.	.	TGTGCCAGCTCACCACTACCAGCACAAGAGACCCAGTACTTC	CASSPLPAQETQYF
TRBV30	TRBJ2-7	once	.	TGTGCCTGGAGTCAGGGTGGGAGGCCAACCTACGAGCAGTACTTC	CAWSQGGRPTYEQYF
TRBV7-9	TRBJ2-7	.	.	TGTGCCAGCAGCTTAGACTCCGGCAGGGTTTCATACGAGCAGTACTTC	CASSLDSGRVSYEQYF
TRBV5-1	TRBJ1-6	.	.	TGCGCCAGCAGCTTGGAGTGGGGGAATTCACCCCTCCACTTT	CASSLEWGNSPLHF